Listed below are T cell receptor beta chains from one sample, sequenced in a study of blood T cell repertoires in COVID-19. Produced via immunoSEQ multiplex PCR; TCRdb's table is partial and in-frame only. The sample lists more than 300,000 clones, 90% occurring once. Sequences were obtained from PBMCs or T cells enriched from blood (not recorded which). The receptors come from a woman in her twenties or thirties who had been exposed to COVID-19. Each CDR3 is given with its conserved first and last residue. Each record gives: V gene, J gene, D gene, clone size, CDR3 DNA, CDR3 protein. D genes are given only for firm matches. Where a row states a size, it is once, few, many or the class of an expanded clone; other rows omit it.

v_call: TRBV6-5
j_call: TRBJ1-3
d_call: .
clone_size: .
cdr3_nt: TGTGCCAGCAGTTTGTACAGGGCAGCAGGAAACACCATATATTTT
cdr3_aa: CASSLYRAAGNTIYF

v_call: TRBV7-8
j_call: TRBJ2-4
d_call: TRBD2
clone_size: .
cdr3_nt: TGTGCCAGCAGCATACCGACTAGCGGGGGGCCTGGGGGATTAGCCAAAAACATTCAGTACTTC
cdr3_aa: CASSIPTSGGPGGLAKNIQYF

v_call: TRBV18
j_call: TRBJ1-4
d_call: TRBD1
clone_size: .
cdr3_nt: TGTGCCAGCTCTCTCTACAGGGGCCAGGAAAAACTGTTTTTT
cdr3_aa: CASSLYRGQEKLFF

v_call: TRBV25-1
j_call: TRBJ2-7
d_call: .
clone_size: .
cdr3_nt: TGTGCCAGCAGTGAATTATATGAGGGCGAGCAGTACTTC
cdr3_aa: CASSELYEGEQYF

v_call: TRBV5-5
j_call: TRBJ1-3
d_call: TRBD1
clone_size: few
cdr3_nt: TGTGCCAGCAGCGCAGACAGGGTAGTTGGAAACACCATATATTTT
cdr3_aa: CASSADRVVGNTIYF

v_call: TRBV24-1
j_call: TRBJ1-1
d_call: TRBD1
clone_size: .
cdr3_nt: TGTGCCACCAGAGGGACAGGGGACACTGAAGCTTTCTTT
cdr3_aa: CATRGTGDTEAFF

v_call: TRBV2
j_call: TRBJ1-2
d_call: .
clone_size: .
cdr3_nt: TGTGCCCCCCGCGGGGGGCTTGGCTACACCTTC
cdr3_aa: CAPRGGLGYTF

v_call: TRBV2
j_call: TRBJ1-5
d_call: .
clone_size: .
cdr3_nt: TGTGCCAGCAGTGGGCGGCAAGTCAATCAGCCCCAGCATTTT
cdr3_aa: CASSGRQVNQPQHF

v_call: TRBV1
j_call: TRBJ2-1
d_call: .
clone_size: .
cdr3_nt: TGCACCAGCAGCCAAGAATACTCTCGCGGCTCCTACAATGAGCAGTTCTTC
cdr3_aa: CTSSQEYSRGSYNEQFF

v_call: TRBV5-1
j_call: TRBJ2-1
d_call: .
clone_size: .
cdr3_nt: TGCGCCAGCGGGGGGGACAGGTACTACAATGAGCAGTTCTTC
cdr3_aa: CASGGDRYYNEQFF

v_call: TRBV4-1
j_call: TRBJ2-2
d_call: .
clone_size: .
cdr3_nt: TGCGCCAGCAGCCTCCGGCGGACCGGGGAGCTGTTTTTT
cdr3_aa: CASSLRRTGELFF

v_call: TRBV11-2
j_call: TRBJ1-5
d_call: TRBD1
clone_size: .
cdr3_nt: TGTGCCAGCAGCTTAGAGGGGGACAGGGATAGCAATCAGCCCCAGCATTTT
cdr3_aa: CASSLEGDRDSNQPQHF

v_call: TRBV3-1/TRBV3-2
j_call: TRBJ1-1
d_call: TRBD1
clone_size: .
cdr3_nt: TGTGCCAGCAGCCAATCAGGACAGGACGTCGCTTTCTTT
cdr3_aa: CASSQSGQDVAFF

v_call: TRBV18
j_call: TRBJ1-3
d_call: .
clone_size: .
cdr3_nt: TGTGCCAGCTCACTAACAGAGGGTTCTGGAAACACCATATATTTT
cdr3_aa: CASSLTEGSGNTIYF

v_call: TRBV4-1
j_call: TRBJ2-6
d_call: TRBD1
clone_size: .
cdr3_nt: TGCGCCAGCAGCCAACGACAGGGGTCAACCTTCTCTGGGGCCAACGTCCTGACTTTC
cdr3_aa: CASSQRQGSTFSGANVLTF

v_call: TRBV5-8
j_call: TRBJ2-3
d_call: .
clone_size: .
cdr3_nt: TGTGCCAGCAGGATGCAGGGGTATTTAGCAGATACGCAGTATTTT
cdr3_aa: CASRMQGYLADTQYF

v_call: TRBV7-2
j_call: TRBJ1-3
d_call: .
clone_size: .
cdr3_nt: TGTGCCAGCAGCTTAGCGACCGGGACTGATGGAAACACCATATATTTT
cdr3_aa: CASSLATGTDGNTIYF

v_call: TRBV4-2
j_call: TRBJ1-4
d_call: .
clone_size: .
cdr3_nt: TGTGCCAGCAGCCAAGATCGTGAAAAACTGTTTTTT
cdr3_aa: CASSQDREKLFF

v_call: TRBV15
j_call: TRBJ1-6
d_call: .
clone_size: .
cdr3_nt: TGTGCCACCAGCAGAGGGATCTATCCCGGGGTATATAATTCACCCCTCCACTTT
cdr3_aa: CATSRGIYPGVYNSPLHF

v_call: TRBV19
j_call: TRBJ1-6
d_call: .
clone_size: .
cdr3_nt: TGTGCCAGTAGATCGGCCGGACAGCAATATAATTCACCCCTCCACTTT
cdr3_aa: CASRSAGQQYNSPLHF

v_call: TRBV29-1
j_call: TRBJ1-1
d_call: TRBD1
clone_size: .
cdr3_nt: TGCAGCGTTGGTCAACCGGGACAGGGTCACACTGAAGCTTTCTTT
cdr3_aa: CSVGQPGQGHTEAFF

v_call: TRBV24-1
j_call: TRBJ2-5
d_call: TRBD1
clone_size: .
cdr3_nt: TGTGCCACCAGTGACCCACAGGGGGCGGGCGAGACCCAGTACTTC
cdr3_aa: CATSDPQGAGETQYF

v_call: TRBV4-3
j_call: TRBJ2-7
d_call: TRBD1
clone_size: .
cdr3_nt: TGCGCCAGCAGCCTGACAGGGGCCTACGAGCAGTACTTC
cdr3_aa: CASSLTGAYEQYF

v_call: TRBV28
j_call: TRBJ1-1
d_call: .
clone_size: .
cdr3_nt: TGTGCCAGCAGTTTATCTAGCACTGAAGCTTTCTTT
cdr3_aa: CASSLSSTEAFF

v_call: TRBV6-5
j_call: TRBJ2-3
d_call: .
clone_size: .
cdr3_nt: TGTGCCAGCAACCGCGCAGGTCCTTCCACAGATACGCAGTATTTT
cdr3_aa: CASNRAGPSTDTQYF